Below, 15 T cell receptor beta chains from the same sample are listed, as sequenced in a study of cytomegalovirus exposure and HLA in healthy donors. 13 Jbeta primers and 60 Vbeta primers were used for the PCR. Here immunoSEQ multiplex PCR was the method, and the copy in TCRdb shows in-frame clones only, minus some. The sample shows 150,000 to 200,000 clones, roughly 80% of them seen only once. The specimen sequenced was PBMCs. The origin of the receptors is a middle-aged man in good health and CMV-seronegative.

The CDR3 nucleotides read TGTGCCAGCAGCTTGCAGGGGGCACTAGCGGGGGCTTTCTACGAGCAGTACTTC. It codes for CASSLQGALAGAFYEQYF. V usage is TRBV5-6 and J usage is TRBJ2-7; TRBD2 aligns across 11 bases. V was pared by 1 base and J by 3 bases, with 12 bases of the junction left unmatched. The CDR3 runs to 18 residues. Germline V gives CDR1 SGHDT, CDR2 YYEEEE.

The rearrangement uses TRBV19 and TRBJ2-7; possibly TRBD2 for D (5 bases). The V end was cut by 3 bases, the J end by 6 bases, with 9 bases between. Germline V gene lookup returns CDR1 LNHDA and CDR2 SQIVND (reference sequence). The CDR3 is made up of 12 amino acids. The CDR3 region is CASSIGRTEQYF. The CDR3 DNA sequence: TGTGCCAGTAGTATTGGGAGAACCGAGCAGTACTTC.

CDR3 region: CASSRQGAPQETQYF. For the CDR3, the DNA is TGCGCCAGCAGCCGACAGGGAGCCCCCCAAGAGACCCAGTACTTC. The J gene is TRBJ2-5, the V gene TRBV5-1; 7 nucleotides align to TRBD1. This CDR3 comprises 15 residues. Germline trimming cut 4 bases from V and 1 base from J; bases unmatched to any gene: 7. Germline V gene lookup returns CDR1 SGHRS and CDR2 YFSETQ. Supplemented by reference TRBV5-1 and TRBJ2-5, the full variable domain reads KAGVTQTPRYLIKTRGQQVTLSCSPISGHRSVSWYQQTPGQGLQFLFEYFSETQRNKGNFPGRFSGRQFSNSRSEMNVSTLELGDSALYLCASSRQGAPQETQYFGPGTRLLVL.

J is TRBJ1-2 and V is TRBV18; 7 bases align to TRBD1. CDR3 length: 15 residues. Germline values: CDR1 KGHSH, CDR2 LQKENI. The V segment lost 2 bases and the J segment 9 bases; nucleotides outside the gene matches: 12. CDR3 protein: CASSPKGTAPGSYTF. The CDR3 DNA reads as TGTGCCAGCTCACCAAAAGGGACAGCCCCCGGTAGCTACACCTTC.

The V and J genes are TRBV4-3 and TRBJ2-7; D possibly corresponds to TRBD2 (6 bases). Germline loops: CDR1 LGHNA, CDR2 YSLEER. V dropped 2 bases and J dropped 1 base, with 18 bases sitting between them. This CDR3 comprises 17 residues. CDR3 sequence: CASSQSHRGAGSYEQYF. The CDR3 DNA sequence: TGCGCCAGCAGCCAATCCCACCGCGGGGCAGGGTCCTACGAGCAGTACTTC.

This chain links TRBV30 with TRBJ1-2, with 7 bases that match TRBD1. Germline CDR1 reads GTSNPN; CDR2 reads SVGIG (reference sequence). This CDR3 has 12 amino acids. Losses at the gene ends were 4 bases for V and 5 bases for J; bases not matched to a gene: 4. In nucleotides, the CDR3 is TGTGCCTGGAACAGGGGCAGATATGGCTACACCTTC. Amino acids: CAWNRGRYGYTF.

The chain combines TRBV7-9 with TRBJ2-1; 9 bases align to TRBD1. Germline assignment: CDR1 SEHNR and CDR2 FQNEAQ (reference sequence). V lost 5 bases and J lost 7; bases outside the gene matches: 15. CDR3 size: 17 residues. Here the CDR3 DNA reads TGTGCCAGCAGCCGAAATCTAACCGGGACAGGGAAAAATGAGCAGTTCTTC. This encodes CASSRNLTGTGKNEQFF.

This clone was recorded once. The chain couples TRBV19 to TRBJ2-1; 12 positions match TRBD1. Trimming took 6 bases from V and 7 from J; bases not matched to a gene: 10. CDR1 is LNHDA and CDR2 is SQIVND in the germline V gene (reference sequence). The CDR3 is made up of 16 amino acids. The CDR3 bases are TGTGCCAGTAGCAAAGGAGGGGGACAGGGGGCTAATGAGCAGTTCTTC. This codes for CASSKGGGQGANEQFF.

The rearrangement links TRBV29-1 to TRBJ2-5; D is undetermined. This CDR3 has 15 residues. CDR1 and CDR2 (germline): SQVTM, ANQGSEA. V shed 0 bases and J shed 5 bases, with 16 bases lying between them. CDR3 DNA sequence: TGCAGCGTTGAAGATCTTATGGGCTACCGGGAGACCCAGTACTTC. It codes for CSVEDLMGYRETQYF.

This clone was counted only a few times. V is TRBV28 and J is TRBJ1-2; TRBD1 matches at 8 bases. Germline lookup yields CDR1 MDHEN and CDR2 SYDVKM. The CDR3 covers 14 residues. Germline trimming cut 5 bases from V and 4 bases from J; bases unmatched to any gene: 6. CDR3 loop: CASSTPGQAYGYTF. Here the CDR3 DNA reads TGTGCCAGCAGTACACCGGGACAGGCCTATGGCTACACCTTC.

This chain joins TRBV5-1 and TRBJ2-5, with D perhaps matching TRBD2 (5 bases). Germline CDR1 SGHRS, CDR2 YFSETQ. This CDR3 comprises 14 residues. Trimming took off 4 bases at V and 1 base at J, with 11 bases between the two ends. CDR3 protein: CASSAERIQETQYF. The CDR3 bases are TGCGCCAGCAGCGCCGAGCGGATCCAAGAGACCCAGTACTTC. The whole variable domain, remainder taken from reference TRBV5-1 and TRBJ2-5, is KAGVTQTPRYLIKTRGQQVTLSCSPISGHRSVSWYQQTPGQGLQFLFEYFSETQRNKGNFPGRFSGRQFSNSRSEMNVSTLELGDSALYLCASSAERIQETQYFGPGTRLLVL.

The rearrangement uses TRBV7-3 and TRBJ2-3; a possible D gene is TRBD1 (6 bases). The CDR3 has 13 residues. In germline, CDR1 is SGHTA, CDR2 FQGTGA. V lost 6 bases to trimming and J lost 4 bases, with 11 bases between them. CDR3 bases: TGTGCCAGCAGTTTTAGGGGGTCAGATACGCAGTATTTT. It translates to CASSFRGSDTQYF.

This chain uses TRBV20-1 with TRBJ1-2; no clear D. V lost 6 bases and J lost 2, with 7 bases in between. Germline values: CDR1 DFQATT, CDR2 SNEGSKA (reference sequence). This CDR3 is 11 amino acids long. The chain's CDR3 is CSARRNYGYTF. CDR3 DNA sequence: TGCAGTGCGAGGAGAAACTATGGCTACACCTTC.

The chain recombines TRBV5-4 with TRBJ1-3; 9 nucleotides align to TRBD1. The CDR3 spans 16 residues. The germline gives CDR1 SGHNT, CDR2 YYREEE (reference sequence). After removal of 4 bases from V and 2 bases from J, the junction contained 7 bases not matched to a gene. As DNA, the CDR3 is TGTGCCAGCAGCCGAGGGACAGGGTTGGCTGGAAACACCATATATTTT. This codes for CASSRGTGLAGNTIYF.

Turning to this clone: One end of the junction is discordant with germline, which a read error may explain. This chain uses TRBV6-1 with TRBJ2-6; unclear D gene. The germline CDR1 and CDR2 sequences are MNHNS and SASEGT. The CDR3 is 13 residues long. DNA for the CDR3: TGTACCAGCACCCAGTCTGGGGCCAACGTCCTGACTTTC. Translated, it gives CTSTQSGANVLTF.